Included here is one T cell receptor (beta chain) sequence, with context. Its antigen is not known. This entry belongs to a study of T cells in Graves' hyperthyroidism and ophthalmopathy. V was shortened by 6 bases and J by 8 bases, with 23 bases between the two germline ends. CDR1 is LNHDA, CDR2 SQIVND, per germline (reference sequence). The CDR3 runs 16 residues. Points from the study as a whole: Blood also carried most thyroid clonotypes expanded above 0.001.

Amplification of TCR beta CDR3 regions used RNA as the template. The primer set for the first-round RT-PCR of the TCR CDR3 was HTBI. Each CDR3 protein gets one entry after TCRdb re-called the multiplex PCR reads with MiXCR. This table has a few hundred thousand distinct CDR3 sequences, more than 15% appearing once. Patients with ophthalmopathy all had a Clinical Activity Score of at least 3, a NOSPECS grade of at least 4 and duration under 3 months. Orbital computed tomography and thyroid ultrasound, together with serum TRAb and thyroxine and clinical symptoms, were used for diagnoses. The sequence came from a woman aged 18-35 years with Graves' ophthalmopathy. The chain is built from TRBV19 and TRBJ2-1, with D perhaps matching TRBD1 (6 bases). Sequencing was carried out using blood. CDR3: CASRTSAAGEFDEQFF. CDR3 in DNA: TGTGCCAGTAGGACATCGGCGGCAGGGGAATTCGATGAGCAGTTCTTC.